This record looks at one T cell receptor beta chain sequence and its context. Its antigen is not known. CDR3 length: 15 residues. In germline, CDR1 is LNHDA, CDR2 SQIVND (reference sequence). V lost 1 base, J lost 8 bases, and 6 bases stayed unmatched. Here immunoSEQ multiplex PCR was the method, and the copy in TCRdb shows in-frame clones only, minus some. Seen here are about 60,000 clones, around nine tenths observed once, and the top ten hold 9.7%. The sample belongs to a study of PD-1 blockade in classical Hodgkin lymphoma. The study, taken as a whole, reports: Complete responders' diversity at baseline resembled that of newly diagnosed patients.

Every one of the patients relapsed after autologous stem cell transplantation (brentuximab vedotin exposure was variable). The V and J genes are TRBV19 and TRBJ2-1; TRBD2 agrees at 9 bases. The input for sequencing was peripheral blood mononuclear cells (PBMCs), taken at baseline. This sequence originates from a human donor with classical Hodgkin lymphoma. CDR3 protein: CASSIGLAVYYEQFF. CDR3 nucleotide sequence: TGTGCCAGTAGTATAGGACTAGCGGTTTATTATGAGCAGTTCTTC.